The rows below give T cell receptor beta chains drawn from one sample of a study of T cell changes during pregnancy in multiple sclerosis. TCRdb keeps only in-frame clones here, not all; method: immunoSEQ multiplex PCR. The sample holds 55,000 to 75,000 clones, 92% seen once. The starting material was peripheral blood, obtained after pregnancy. The receptors derive from a female donor with multiple sclerosis, enrolled in a pregnancy study. The CDR3 runs from the conserved cysteine through the conserved F or W. The D gene is left open where the match is weak. Not every row has a clone size; where given, it reads once, few, many or a size class.

CDR3aa	CDR3nt	v_gene	j_gene	len	d_gene	abundance
CASSSSGYRGYTF	TGTGCCAGCAGTTCATCAGGGTATCGTGGCTACACCTTC	TRBV28	TRBJ1-2	13	.	.
CASSEYWESNEQFF	TGTGCCAGCAGTGAGTATTGGGAGTCAAATGAGCAGTTCTTC	TRBV6-1	TRBJ2-1	14	.	.
CSLTEGGDTQYF	TGCAGCCTTACAGAGGGAGGGGATACGCAGTATTTT	TRBV29-1	TRBJ2-3	12	TRBD2	.
CASSLRDSSPPPGNTIYF	TGTGCCAGCAGCTTACGGGACAGCAGTCCCCCTCCTGGAAACACCATATATTTT	TRBV7-9	TRBJ1-3	18	TRBD1	once
CASSERQGRNTIYF	TGTGCCAGCAGCGAGAGACAGGGACGAAACACCATATATTTT	TRBV9	TRBJ1-3	14	TRBD1	.
CASSFLAGAGNEQFF	TGCGCCAGCAGCTTCCTAGCGGGAGCGGGAAATGAGCAGTTCTTC	TRBV5-1	TRBJ2-1	15	TRBD2	.
CASSTTGSNQPQHF	TGTGCCAGCAGTACGACAGGGAGCAATCAGCCCCAGCATTTT	TRBV28	TRBJ1-5	14	TRBD1	.
CAGSTDRGDQPQHF	TGTGCCGGTAGTACTGACCGGGGAGATCAGCCCCAGCATTTT	TRBV19	TRBJ1-5	14	.	.
CASSFQGADTQYF	TGTGCCAGCAGCTTTCAAGGGGCAGATACGCAGTATTTT	TRBV7-9	TRBJ2-3	13	.	.
CASSINQGGGSYEQYF	TGTGCCAGCAGTATAAACCAGGGAGGCGGATCCTACGAGCAGTACTTC	TRBV28	TRBJ2-7	16	.	.
CASSDSTSGRAKDTQYF	TGTGCCAGCAGTGACTCGACTAGCGGGAGGGCCAAAGATACGCAGTATTTT	TRBV6-4	TRBJ2-3	17	TRBD2	.
CASSPPEGYNEQFF	TGTGCCAGCTCACCACCGGAGGGGTACAATGAGCAGTTCTTC	TRBV18	TRBJ2-1	14	.	.
CARSGTGGETQYF	TGTGCCAGGAGCGGGACAGGGGGAGAGACCCAGTACTTC	TRBV30	TRBJ2-5	13	TRBD1	.
CASSQGRGRDEKLFF	TGTGCCAGCAGCCAAGGGCGGGGGAGGGATGAAAAACTGTTTTTT	TRBV4-2	TRBJ1-4	15	.	.
CASSSQRGGYNEQFF	TGTGCCAGCAGCTCTCAGCGGGGGGGGTACAATGAGCAGTTCTTC	TRBV11-2	TRBJ2-1	15	TRBD2	few
CASSSREDLVNEQFF	TGTGCCAGTAGTTCCCGGGAGGATTTAGTGAATGAGCAGTTCTTC	TRBV19	TRBJ2-1	15	TRBD2	.
CASSLAGGRGNTIYF	TGTGCCAGCAGCTTGGCAGGGGGGCGGGGAAACACCATATATTTT	TRBV5-4	TRBJ1-3	15	TRBD1	.
CASSAIAGGPGEQFF	TGTGCCAGCTCAGCGATAGCGGGAGGGCCGGGTGAGCAGTTCTTC	TRBV19	TRBJ2-1	15	TRBD2	once
CASSLAGSVPETQYF	TGTGCCAGCAGCCTCGCCGGGAGCGTACCCGAGACCCAGTACTTC	TRBV6-6	TRBJ2-5	15	.	.
CASSFAGWVGNQPQHF	TGTGCCAGCAGCTTTGCAGGGTGGGTTGGCAATCAGCCCCAGCATTTT	TRBV7-2	TRBJ1-5	16	.	.
CASSWGGRVSPLHF	TGTGCCAGCAGCTGGGGAGGGAGGGTCTCACCCCTCCACTTT	TRBV5-6	TRBJ1-6	14	.	.
CASAGTGSRAVDIQYF	TGTGCCAGCGCAGGGACTGGTTCTAGGGCCGTGGACATTCAGTACTTC	TRBV2	TRBJ2-4	16	.	.
CASSQKGQQRVLYGYTF	TGTGCCAGCAGCCAAAAGGGACAGCAAAGGGTTCTCTATGGCTACACCTTC	TRBV14	TRBJ1-2	17	TRBD1	.
CASSPLASSAETQYF	TGTGCCAGCTCACCACTGGCTAGCAGTGCAGAGACCCAGTACTTC	TRBV18	TRBJ2-5	15	.	.
CASSLVGGGVDGYTF	TGTGCCAGCAGCTTAGTAGGAGGGGGCGTCGATGGCTACACCTTC	TRBV7-2	TRBJ1-2	15	TRBD1	.
CASSFLPPGQLSGANVLTF	TGCGCCAGCAGCTTTCTCCCGCCGGGACAACTCTCTGGGGCCAACGTCCTGACTTTC	TRBV5-1	TRBJ2-6	19	.	.
CASKSGTGDTEAFF	TGTGCCAGCAAGTCTGGGACAGGAGACACTGAAGCTTTCTTT	TRBV28	TRBJ1-1	14	TRBD1	.